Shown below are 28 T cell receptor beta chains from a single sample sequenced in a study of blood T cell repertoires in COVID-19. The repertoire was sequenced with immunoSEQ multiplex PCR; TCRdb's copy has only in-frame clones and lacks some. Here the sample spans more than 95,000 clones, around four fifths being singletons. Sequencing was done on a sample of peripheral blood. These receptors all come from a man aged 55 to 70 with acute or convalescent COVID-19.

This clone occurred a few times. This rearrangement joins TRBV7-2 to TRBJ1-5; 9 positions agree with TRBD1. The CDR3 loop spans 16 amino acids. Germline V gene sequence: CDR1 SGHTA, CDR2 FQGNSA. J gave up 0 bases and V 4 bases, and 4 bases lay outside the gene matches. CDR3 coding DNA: TGTGCCAGCAGCTCGAACAGGGGGCTTAGCAATCAGCCCCAGCATTTT. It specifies CASSSNRGLSNQPQHF.

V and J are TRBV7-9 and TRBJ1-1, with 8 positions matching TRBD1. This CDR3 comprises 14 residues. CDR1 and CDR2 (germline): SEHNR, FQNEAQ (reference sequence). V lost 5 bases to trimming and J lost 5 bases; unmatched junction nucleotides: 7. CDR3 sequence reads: CASSLAGGGTEAFF. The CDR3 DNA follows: TGTGCCAGCAGCCTCGCAGGGGGCGGGACTGAAGCTTTCTTT.

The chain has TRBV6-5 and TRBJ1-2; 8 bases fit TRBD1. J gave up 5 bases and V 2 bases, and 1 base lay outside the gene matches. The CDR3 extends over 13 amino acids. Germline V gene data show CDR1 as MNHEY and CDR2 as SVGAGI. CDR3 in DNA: TGTGCCAGCAGTTACCACAGGGGGTATGGCTACACCTTC. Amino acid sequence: CASSYHRGYGYTF.

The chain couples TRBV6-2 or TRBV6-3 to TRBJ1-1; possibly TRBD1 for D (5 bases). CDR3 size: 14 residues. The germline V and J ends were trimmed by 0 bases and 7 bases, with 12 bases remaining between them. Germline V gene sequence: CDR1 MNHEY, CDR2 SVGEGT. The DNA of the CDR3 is TGTGCCAGCAGTTACTCGAATACAGGCAATGAAGCTTTCTTT. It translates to CASSYSNTGNEAFF.

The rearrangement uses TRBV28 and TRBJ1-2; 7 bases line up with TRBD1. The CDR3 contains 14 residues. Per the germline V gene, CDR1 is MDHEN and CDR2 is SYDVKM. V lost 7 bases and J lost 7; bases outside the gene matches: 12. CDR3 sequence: CASTGGTRGFGYTF. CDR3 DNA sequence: TGTGCCAGCACAGGGGGGACAAGGGGGTTTGGCTACACCTTC.

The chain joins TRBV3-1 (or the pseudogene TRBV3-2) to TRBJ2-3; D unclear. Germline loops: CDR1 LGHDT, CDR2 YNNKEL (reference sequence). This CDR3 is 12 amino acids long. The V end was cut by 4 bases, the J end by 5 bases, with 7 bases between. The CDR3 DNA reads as TGTGCCAGCAGCCTAAAGCTAGATACGCAGTATTTT. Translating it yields CASSLKLDTQYF.

CDR3 amino acids: CASTRTGSYEQYF. The CDR3 DNA reads TGTGCCAGTACGAGGACAGGGTCCTACGAGCAGTACTTC. The chain carries TRBV19 and TRBJ2-7, with 8 bases fitting TRBD1. Germline CDR1 reads LNHDA; CDR2 reads SQIVND (reference sequence). CDR3 size: 13 residues. V lost 7 bases to trimming and J lost 1 base; unmatched junction nucleotides: 3. Filled out from reference TRBV19 and TRBJ2-7, the complete variable domain reads DGGITQSPKYLFRKEGQNVTLSCEQNLNHDAMYWYRQDPGQGLRLIYYSQIVNDFQKGDIAEGYSVSREKKESFPLTVTSAQKNPTAFYLCASTRTGSYEQYFGPGTRLTVT.

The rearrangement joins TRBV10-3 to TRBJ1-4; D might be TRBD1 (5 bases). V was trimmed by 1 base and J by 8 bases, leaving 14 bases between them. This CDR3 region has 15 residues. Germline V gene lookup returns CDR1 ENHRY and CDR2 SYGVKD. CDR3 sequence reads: CAISEFGQGGEKLFF. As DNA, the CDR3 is TGTGCCATCAGTGAGTTCGGGCAGGGTGGAGAAAAACTGTTTTTT.

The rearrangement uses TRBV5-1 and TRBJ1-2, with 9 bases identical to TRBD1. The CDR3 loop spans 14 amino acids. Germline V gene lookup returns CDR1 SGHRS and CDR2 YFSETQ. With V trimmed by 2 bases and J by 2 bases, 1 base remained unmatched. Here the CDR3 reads CASSLQGANYGYTF. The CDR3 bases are TGCGCCAGCAGCTTACAGGGGGCGAACTATGGCTACACCTTC.

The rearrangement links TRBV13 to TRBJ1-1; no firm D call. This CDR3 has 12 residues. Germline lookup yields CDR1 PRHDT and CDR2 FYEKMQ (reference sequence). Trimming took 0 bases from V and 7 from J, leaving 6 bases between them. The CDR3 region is CASSLGGVEAFF. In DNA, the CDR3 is TGTGCCAGCAGCTTAGGCGGAGTTGAAGCTTTCTTT.

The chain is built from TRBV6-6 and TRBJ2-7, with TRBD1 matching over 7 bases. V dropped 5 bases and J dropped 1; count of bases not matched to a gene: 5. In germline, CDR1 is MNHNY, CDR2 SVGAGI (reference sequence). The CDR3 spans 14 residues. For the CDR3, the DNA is TGTGCCAGCAGTACCGCACAGGGGTCCTACGAGCAGTACTTC. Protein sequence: CASSTAQGSYEQYF.

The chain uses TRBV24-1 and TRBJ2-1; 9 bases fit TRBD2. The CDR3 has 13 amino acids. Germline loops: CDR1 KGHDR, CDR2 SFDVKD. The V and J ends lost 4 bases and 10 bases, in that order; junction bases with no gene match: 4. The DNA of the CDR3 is TGTGCCACCAGTGACCCTGGACTAGCGGAGCAGTTCTTC. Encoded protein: CATSDPGLAEQFF.

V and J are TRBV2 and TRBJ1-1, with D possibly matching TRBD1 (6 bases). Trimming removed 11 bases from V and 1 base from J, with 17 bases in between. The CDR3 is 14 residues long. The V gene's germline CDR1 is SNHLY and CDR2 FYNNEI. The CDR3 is CAAKVQGRNTEAFF. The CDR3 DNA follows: TGTGCCGCGAAGGTACAGGGTAGGAACACTGAAGCTTTCTTT.

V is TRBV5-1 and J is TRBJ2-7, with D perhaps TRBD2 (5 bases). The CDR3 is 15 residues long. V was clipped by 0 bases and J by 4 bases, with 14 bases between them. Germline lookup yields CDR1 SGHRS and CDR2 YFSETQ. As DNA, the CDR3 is TGCGCCAGCAGCTTGGACCCAGGAACTAGTTACGAGCAGTACTTC. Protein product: CASSLDPGTSYEQYF.

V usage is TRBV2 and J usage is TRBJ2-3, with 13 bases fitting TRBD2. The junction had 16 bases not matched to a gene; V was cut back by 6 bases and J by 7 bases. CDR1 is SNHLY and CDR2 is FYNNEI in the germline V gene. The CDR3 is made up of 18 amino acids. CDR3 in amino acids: CASRSGTAGTSGTNTQYF. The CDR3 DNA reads TGTGCCAGCAGGAGCGGGACGGCCGGGACTAGCGGGACCAATACGCAGTATTTT.

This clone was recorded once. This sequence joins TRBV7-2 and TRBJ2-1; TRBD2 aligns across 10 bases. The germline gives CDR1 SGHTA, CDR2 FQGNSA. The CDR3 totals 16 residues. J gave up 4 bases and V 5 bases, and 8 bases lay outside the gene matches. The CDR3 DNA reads TGTGCCAGCAGCCAAGCAGGGGGACTAGCGTACAATGAGCAGTTCTTC. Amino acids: CASSQAGGLAYNEQFF.

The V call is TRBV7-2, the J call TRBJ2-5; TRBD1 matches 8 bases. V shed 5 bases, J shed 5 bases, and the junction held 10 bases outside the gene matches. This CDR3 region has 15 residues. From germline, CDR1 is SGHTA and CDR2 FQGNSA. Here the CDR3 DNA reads TGTGCCAGCAGCCTATATGACAGGGGATGGGAGACCCAGTACTTC. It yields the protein CASSLYDRGWETQYF.

CDR3 nucleotide sequence: TGCGCCAGCAGCTTGGAGCCAGGGGCGGATCAGCCCCAGCATTTT. Protein: CASSLEPGADQPQHF. The chain has TRBV5-1 and TRBJ1-5; TRBD1 might be the D (6 bases). CDR3 length: 15 amino acids. The V end lost 0 bases, the J end lost 5 bases, and 12 bases lay between the germline ends. CDR1 and CDR2 from the germline V gene are SGHRS and YFSETQ.

The CDR3 DNA reads TGCGCCAGCAGCACGAGCGGTCCCCTACAAGAGACCCAGTACTTC. This gives the protein CASSTSGPLQETQYF. This chain links TRBV5-1 with TRBJ2-5; perhaps TRBD2 as D (5 bases). Trimming left V 4 bases short and J 2 bases short, with 15 bases between. The CDR3 runs to 15 residues. Germline assignment: CDR1 SGHRS and CDR2 YFSETQ.

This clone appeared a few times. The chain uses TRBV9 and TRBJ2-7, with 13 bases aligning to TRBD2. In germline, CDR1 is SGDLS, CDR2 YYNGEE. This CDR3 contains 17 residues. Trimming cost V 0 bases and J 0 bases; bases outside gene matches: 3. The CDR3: CASSVGTSGGFSYEQYF. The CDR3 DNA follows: TGTGCCAGCAGCGTAGGGACTAGCGGGGGTTTCTCCTACGAGCAGTACTTC.

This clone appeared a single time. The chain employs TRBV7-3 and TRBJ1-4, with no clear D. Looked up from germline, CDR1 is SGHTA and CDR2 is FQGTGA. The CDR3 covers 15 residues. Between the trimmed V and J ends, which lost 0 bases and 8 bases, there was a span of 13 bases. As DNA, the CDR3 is TGTGCCAGCAGCTTAACTGGAGGACCTGGGGAAAAACTGTTTTTT. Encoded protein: CASSLTGGPGEKLFF.

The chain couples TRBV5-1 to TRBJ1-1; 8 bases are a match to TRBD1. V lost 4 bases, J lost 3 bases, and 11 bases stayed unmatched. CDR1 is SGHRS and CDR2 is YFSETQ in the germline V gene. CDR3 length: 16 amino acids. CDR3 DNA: TGCGCCAGCAGCGCGACAGGGGAAGGGGGAGACACTGAAGCTTTCTTT. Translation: CASSATGEGGDTEAFF. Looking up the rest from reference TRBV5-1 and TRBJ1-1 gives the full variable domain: KAGVTQTPRYLIKTRGQQVTLSCSPISGHRSVSWYQQTPGQGLQFLFEYFSETQRNKGNFPGRFSGRQFSNSRSEMNVSTLELGDSALYLCASSATGEGGDTEAFFGQGTRLTVV.

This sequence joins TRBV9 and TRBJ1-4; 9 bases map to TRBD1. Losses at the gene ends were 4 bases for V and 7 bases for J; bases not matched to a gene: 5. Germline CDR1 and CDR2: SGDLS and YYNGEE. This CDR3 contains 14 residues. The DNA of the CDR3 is TGTGCCAGCAGCTTGGGACAGGGAGGTGAAAAACTGTTTTTT. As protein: CASSLGQGGEKLFF.

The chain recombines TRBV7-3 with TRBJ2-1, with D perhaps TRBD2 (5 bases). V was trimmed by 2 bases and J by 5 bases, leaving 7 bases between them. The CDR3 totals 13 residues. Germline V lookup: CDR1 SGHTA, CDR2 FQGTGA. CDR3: CASSLDGNNEQFF. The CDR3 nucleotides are TGTGCCAGCAGCTTAGACGGGAACAATGAGCAGTTCTTC.

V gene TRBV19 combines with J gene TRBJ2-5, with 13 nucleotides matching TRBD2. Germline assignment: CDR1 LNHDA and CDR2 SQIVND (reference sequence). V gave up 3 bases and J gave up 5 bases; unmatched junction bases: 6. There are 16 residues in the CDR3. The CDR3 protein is CASSMAGTSGIETQYF. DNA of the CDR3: TGTGCCAGTAGTATGGCCGGGACTAGCGGGATTGAGACCCAGTACTTC.

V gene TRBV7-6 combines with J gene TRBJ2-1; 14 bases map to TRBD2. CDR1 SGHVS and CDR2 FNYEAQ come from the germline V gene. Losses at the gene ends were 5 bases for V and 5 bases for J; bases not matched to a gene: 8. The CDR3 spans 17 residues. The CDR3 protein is CASSLRLAGGPDNEQFF. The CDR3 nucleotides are TGTGCCAGCAGCCTTCGACTAGCGGGAGGGCCTGACAATGAGCAGTTCTTC.

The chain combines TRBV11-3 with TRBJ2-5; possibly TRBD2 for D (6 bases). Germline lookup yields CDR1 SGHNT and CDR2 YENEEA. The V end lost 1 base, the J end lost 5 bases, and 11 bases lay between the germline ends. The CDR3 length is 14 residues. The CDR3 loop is CASSLGVREETQYF. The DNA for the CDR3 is TGTGCCAGCAGCTTAGGGGTCCGGGAGGAGACCCAGTACTTC.

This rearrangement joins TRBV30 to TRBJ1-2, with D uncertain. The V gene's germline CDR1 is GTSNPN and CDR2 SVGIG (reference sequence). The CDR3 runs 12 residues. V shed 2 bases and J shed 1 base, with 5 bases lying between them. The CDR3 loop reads CAWSFINYGYTF. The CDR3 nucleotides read TGTGCCTGGAGTTTCATTAACTATGGCTACACCTTC. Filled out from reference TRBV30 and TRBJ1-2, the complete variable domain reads SQTIHQWPATLVQPVGSPLSLECTVEGTSNPNLYWYRQAAGRGLQLLFYSVGIGQISSEVPQNLSASRPQDRQFILSSKKLLLSDSGFYLCAWSFINYGYTFGSGTRLTVV.